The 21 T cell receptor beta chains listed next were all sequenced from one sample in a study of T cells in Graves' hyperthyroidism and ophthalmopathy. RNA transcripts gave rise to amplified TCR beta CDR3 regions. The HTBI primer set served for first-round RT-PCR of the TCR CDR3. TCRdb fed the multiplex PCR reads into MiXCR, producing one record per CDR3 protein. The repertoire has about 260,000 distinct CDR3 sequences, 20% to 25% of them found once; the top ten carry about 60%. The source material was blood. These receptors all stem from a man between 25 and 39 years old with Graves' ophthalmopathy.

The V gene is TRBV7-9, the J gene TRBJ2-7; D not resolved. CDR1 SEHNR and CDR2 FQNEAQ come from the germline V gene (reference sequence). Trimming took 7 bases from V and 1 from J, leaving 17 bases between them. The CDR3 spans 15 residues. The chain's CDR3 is CASTPSSGSSYEQYF. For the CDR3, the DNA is TGTGCCAGCACCCCAAGTAGTGGCAGTTCCTACGAGCAGTACTTC.

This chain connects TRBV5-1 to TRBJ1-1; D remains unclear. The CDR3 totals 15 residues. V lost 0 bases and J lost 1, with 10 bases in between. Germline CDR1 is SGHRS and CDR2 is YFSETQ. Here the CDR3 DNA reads TGCGCCAGCAGCTTGGGTAACTATGGGAACACTGAAGCTTTCTTT. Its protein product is CASSLGNYGNTEAFF.

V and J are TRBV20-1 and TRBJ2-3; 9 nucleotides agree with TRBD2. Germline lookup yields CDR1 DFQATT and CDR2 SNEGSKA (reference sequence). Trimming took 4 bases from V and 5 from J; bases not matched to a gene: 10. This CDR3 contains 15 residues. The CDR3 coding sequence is TGCAGTGCTACCCGAGGTAGCGGGAGAAAAGATACGCAGTATTTT. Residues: CSATRGSGRKDTQYF.

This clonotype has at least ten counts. The CDR3 region is CATSLTGAHYNEQFF. The CDR3 region has the DNA TGTGCCACCAGCTTAACCGGGGCCCATTACAATGAGCAGTTCTTC. The genes are TRBV24-1 and TRBJ2-1; D may match TRBD1 or TRBD2 (5 bases each). This CDR3 spans 15 amino acids. V lost 7 bases, J lost 4 bases, and 16 bases lay in between. Looked up from germline, CDR1 is KGHDR and CDR2 is SFDVKD.

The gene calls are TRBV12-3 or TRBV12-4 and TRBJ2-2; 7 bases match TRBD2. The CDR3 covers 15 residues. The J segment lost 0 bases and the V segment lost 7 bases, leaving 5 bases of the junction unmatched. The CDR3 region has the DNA TGTGCCAGCACCCCCAGCGGGACGAACACCGGGGAGCTGTTTTTT. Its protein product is CASTPSGTNTGELFF.

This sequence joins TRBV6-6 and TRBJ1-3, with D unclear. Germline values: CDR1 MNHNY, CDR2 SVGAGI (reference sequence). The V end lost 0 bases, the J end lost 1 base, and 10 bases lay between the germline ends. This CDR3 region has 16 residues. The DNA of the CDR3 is TGTGCCAGCAGTTACTCAGGGCTCACGTCTGGAAACACCATATATTTT. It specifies CASSYSGLTSGNTIYF.

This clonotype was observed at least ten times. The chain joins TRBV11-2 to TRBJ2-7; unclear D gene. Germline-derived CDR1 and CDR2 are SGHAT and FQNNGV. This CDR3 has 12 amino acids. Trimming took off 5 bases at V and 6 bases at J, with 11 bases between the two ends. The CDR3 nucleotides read TGTGCCAGCAGCCCTCAATCCGGCGAGCAGTACTTC. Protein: CASSPQSGEQYF.

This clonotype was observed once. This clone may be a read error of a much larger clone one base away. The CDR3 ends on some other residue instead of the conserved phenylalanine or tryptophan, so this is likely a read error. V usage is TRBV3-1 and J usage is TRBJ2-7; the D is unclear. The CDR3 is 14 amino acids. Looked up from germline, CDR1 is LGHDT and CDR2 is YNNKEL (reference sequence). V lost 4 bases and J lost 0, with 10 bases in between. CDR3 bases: TGTGCCAGCAGCCCGACGGTTAGCTCCTACGAGCAGTACCTC. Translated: CASSPTVSSYEQYL.

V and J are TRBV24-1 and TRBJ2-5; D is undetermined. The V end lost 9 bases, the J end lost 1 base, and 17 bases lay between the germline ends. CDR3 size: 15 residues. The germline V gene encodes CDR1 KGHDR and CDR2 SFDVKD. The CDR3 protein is CATPEDGRIQETQYF. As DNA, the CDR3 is TGTGCCACCCCCGAAGACGGCCGGATCCAAGAGACCCAGTACTTC.

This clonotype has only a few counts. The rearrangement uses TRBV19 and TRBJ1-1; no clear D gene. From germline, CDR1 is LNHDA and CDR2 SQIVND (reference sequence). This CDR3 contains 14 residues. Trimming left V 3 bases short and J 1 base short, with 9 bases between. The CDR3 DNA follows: TGTGCCAGTAGTATCCGGGCAGGGAACACTGAAGCTTTCTTT. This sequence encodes CASSIRAGNTEAFF.

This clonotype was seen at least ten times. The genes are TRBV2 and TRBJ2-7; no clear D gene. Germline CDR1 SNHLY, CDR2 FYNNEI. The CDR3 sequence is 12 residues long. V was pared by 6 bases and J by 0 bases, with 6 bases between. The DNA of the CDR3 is TGTGCCAGCAGCATTGTCTCCTACGAGCAGTACTTC. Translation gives CASSIVSYEQYF.

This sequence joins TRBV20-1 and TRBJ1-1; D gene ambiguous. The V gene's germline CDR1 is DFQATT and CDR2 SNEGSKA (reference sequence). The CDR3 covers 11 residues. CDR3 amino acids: CSTKVTTEAFF. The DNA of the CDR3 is TGCAGCACCAAGGTCACCACTGAAGCTTTCTTT.

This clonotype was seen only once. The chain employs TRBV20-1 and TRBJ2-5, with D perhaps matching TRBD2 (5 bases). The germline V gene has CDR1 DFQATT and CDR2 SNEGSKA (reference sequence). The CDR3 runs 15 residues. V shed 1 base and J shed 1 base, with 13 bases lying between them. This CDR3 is CSARVLASPQETQYF. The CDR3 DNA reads TGCAGTGCTAGAGTGTTAGCGTCACCCCAAGAGACCCAGTACTTC.

In DNA, the CDR3 is TGTGCCAGCAGCCTCGGACTAGCGGGAGGTCCTATCATCTCCTACAATGAGCAGTTCTTC. It yields the protein CASSLGLAGGPIISYNEQFF. The V gene is TRBV11-3, the J gene TRBJ2-1; 14 positions match TRBD2. The CDR3 consists of 20 residues. V shed 5 bases and J 0 bases; nucleotides not matched to a gene: 12. Germline-derived CDR1 and CDR2 are SGHNT and YENEEA.

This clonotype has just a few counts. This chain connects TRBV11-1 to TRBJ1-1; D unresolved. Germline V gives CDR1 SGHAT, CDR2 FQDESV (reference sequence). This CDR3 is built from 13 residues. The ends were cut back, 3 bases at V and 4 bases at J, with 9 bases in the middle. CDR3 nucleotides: TGTGCCAGCAGCTTTCCCCGGGTCACTGAAGCTTTCTTT. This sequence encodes CASSFPRVTEAFF.

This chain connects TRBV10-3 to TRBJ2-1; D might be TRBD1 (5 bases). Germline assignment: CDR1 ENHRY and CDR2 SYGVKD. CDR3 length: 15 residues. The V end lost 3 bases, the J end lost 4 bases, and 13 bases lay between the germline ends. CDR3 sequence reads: CAISDGGQQYNEQFF. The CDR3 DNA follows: TGTGCCATCAGTGATGGTGGACAACAATACAATGAGCAGTTCTTC.

The CDR3 is CSARNEYEQYF. CDR3 in DNA: TGCAGTGCTAGAAACGAGTACGAGCAGTACTTC. The chain couples TRBV20-1 to TRBJ2-7; no reliable D call. The V gene lost 2 bases and the J gene lost 4 bases, with 6 bases spanning the gap. The CDR3 runs 11 residues. Germline V gene data show CDR1 as DFQATT and CDR2 as SNEGSKA (reference sequence).

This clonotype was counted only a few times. CDR3 bases: TGTGCCAGCAGTTTACACCGAGGGAACACTGAAGCTTTCTTT. The encoded protein is CASSLHRGNTEAFF. The genes are TRBV28 and TRBJ1-1, with no clear D. This CDR3 has 14 amino acids. Germline CDR1 and CDR2: MDHEN and SYDVKM. V was trimmed by 2 bases and J by 1 base, leaving 8 bases between them.

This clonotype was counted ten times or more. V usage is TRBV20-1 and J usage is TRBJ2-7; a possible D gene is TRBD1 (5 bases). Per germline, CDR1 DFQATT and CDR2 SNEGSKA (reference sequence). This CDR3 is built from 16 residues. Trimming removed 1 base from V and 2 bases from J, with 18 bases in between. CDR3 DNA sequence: TGCAGTGCTAGAGCTGTCGGACATCAATCCCCCTACGAGCAGTACTTC. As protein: CSARAVGHQSPYEQYF.

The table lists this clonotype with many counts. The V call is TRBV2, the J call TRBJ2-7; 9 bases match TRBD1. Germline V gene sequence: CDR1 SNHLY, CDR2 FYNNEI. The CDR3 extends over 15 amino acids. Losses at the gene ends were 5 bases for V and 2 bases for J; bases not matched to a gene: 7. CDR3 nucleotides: TGTGCCAGCAGTAGCAAGGACAGGGGCGCCTACGAGCAGTACTTC. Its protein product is CASSSKDRGAYEQYF.

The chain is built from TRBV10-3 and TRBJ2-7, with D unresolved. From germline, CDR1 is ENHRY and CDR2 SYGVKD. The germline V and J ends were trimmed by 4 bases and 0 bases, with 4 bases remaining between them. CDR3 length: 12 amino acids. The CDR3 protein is CAISASSYEQYF. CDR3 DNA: TGTGCCATCAGTGCAAGCTCCTACGAGCAGTACTTC.